This record covers a single TCR beta chain. Which antigen it targets is not known. Base quality data are lacking; no much larger clone is found one base away. This sample is part of a study of regulatory dendritic cells for organ transplantation (TCRdb year 2017). A note on the overall study: Regulatory dendritic cells were generated from monocytes cultured with vitamin D3 on days 0 and 4 and IL-10 on day 4. On day 6, LPS was added to the DC cultures to test how the DCs responded to a strong maturation-inducing agent. Before and after allostimulation with regulatory or mature dendritic cells, TCRbeta repertoires were sequenced from sorted naive and memory CD4+ and CD8+ T cells.

The CDR3 covers 15 residues, taking in both the cysteine and the phenylalanine. Only the CDR3 DNA is retained, 45 bases long and in frame from the first base. CDR1 and CDR2, looked up from the germline V gene, are SGHRS and YFSETQ. Trimming costs V 4 bases and J 10 bases, and their ends lie 21 bases apart. What the study reported, not specific to this receptor: Allostimulation expanded memory CD8+ clones in both subjects, but regulatory dendritic cells appeared to induce more limited expansion than mature dendritic cells. Among the resting subsets, memory CD8+ T cells contained the most alloreactive TCR clonotypes. The repertoires of naive CD4+ and CD8+ T cells were highly diverse, while memory cell repertoires were less diverse, with memory CD8+ cells being the most oligoclonal. Only a couple of subjects were sequenced, and the authors noted considerable between-individual heterogeneity in the alloreactive memory CD8+ T cell pool.

The TCRbeta CDR3 regions were amplified in a multiplexed two-step PCR with Vbeta-specific forward primers and Jbeta-specific reverse primers. The TCRbeta libraries were sequenced on an Illumina instrument via the immunoSEQ service. The paper's data handling went like this. IMGT annotation was used to assign V, D and J genes, and synthetic CDR3 analogues were used to correct counts for multiplex PCR bias. Repertoire clonality was computed in the immunoSEQ Analyzer as one minus normalized Shannon entropy. Clonal expansion was defined using Fisher's exact test with Benjamini-Hochberg false discovery rate control and a two-tailed threshold of P<0.01. In its TCRdb copy, this immuneACCESS table keeps in-frame sequences only and misses some clones. Where compared with another copy, unresolved V genes explain less than half of these, and the others have no known cause. The DNA was the basis for D and trimming; V, J and clone size are from that table. The sample table shows approximately 10,000 clones, and about two thirds are seen once. The top ten constitute roughly 0.6% of the sample.

Sorted T cell subsets were CFSE-labeled and co-cultured for around five days with allogeneic regulatory or mature dendritic cells at a 1:10 DC:T ratio. FACS was used to sort CD4+ or CD8+ cells into naive T cells, defined as CD45RA+, and memory T cells, defined as CD45RO+. A couple of healthy control subjects provided the T cells used for TCR sequencing. Genomic DNA was extracted with the Qiagen DNeasy Blood & Tissue Kit. The sample taken for sequencing was naive CD4+ T cells from blood cultured with dendritic cells. The sample's cell subset or site label is to be understood as: CD45RA+ naive T cells. The V and J segments used are TRBV5-1 and TRBJ1-5, and possibly TRBD1, on 5 matching bases. This receptor was obtained from a human donor in good health. The nucleotide sequence is TGCGCCAGCAGCCCGGGGCAACCGGGGGAAAAACCCCAGCATTTT. The resulting protein is CASSPGQPGEKPQHF.